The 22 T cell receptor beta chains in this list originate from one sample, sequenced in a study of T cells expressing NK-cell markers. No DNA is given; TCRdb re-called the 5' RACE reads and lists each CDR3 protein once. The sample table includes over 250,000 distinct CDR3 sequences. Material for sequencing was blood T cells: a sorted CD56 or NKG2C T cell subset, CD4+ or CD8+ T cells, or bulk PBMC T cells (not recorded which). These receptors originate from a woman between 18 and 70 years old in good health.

The CDR3 spells CSARDGAQPQHF. The genes are TRBV20-1 and TRBJ1-5; with no DNA, the TCRdb D assignment of TRBD1 cannot be verified. The CDR3 loop spans 12 amino acids. Looked up from germline, CDR1 is DFQATT and CDR2 is SNEGSKA (reference sequence).

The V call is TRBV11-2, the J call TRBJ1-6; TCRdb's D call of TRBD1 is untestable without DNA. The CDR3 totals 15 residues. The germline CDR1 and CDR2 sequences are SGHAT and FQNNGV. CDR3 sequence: CASSLAGSRNSPLHF.

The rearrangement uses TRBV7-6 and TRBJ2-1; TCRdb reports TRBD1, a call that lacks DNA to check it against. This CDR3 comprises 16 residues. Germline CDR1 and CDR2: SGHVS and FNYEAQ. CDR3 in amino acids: CASSYDRAHSYNEQFF.

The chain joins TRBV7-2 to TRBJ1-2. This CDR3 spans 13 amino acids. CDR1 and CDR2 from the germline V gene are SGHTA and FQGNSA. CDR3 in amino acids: CASSLYSSYGYTF.

CDR3 residues: CASSFRQGGEQYF. The rearrangement uses TRBV7-2 and TRBJ2-7; the D call from TCRdb, TRBD1, cannot be confirmed without DNA. CDR1 SGHTA and CDR2 FQGNSA come from the germline V gene. The CDR3 has 13 residues.

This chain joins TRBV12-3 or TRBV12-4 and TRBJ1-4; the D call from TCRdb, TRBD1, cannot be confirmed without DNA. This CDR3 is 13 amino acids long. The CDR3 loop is CASSRTGAEKLFF.

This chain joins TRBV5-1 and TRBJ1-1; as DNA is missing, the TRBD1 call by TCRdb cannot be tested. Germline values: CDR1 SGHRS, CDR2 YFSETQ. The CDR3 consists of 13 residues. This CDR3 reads CASRADRGTEAFF.

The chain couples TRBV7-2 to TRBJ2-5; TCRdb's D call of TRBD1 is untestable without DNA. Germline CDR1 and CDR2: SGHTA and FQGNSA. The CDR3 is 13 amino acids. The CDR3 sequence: CASSFPGKETQYF.

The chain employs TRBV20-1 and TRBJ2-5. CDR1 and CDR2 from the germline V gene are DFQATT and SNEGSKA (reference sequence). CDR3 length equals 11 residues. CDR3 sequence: CSASSQETQYF.

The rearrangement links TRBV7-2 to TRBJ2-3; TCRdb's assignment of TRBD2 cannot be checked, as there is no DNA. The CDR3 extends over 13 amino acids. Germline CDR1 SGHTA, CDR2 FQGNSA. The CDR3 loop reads CAIRSGLTDTQYF.

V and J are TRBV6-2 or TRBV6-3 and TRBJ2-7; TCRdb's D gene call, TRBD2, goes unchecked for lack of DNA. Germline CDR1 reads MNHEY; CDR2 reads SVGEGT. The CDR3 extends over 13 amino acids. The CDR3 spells CASTSGRPYEQYF.

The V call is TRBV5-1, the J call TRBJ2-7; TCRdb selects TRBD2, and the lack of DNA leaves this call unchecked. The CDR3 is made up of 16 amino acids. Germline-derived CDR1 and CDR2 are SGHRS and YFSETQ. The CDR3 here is CASSMGRLGGAYEQYF.

The CDR3 loop reads CASSLTGKQSPLHF. V gene TRBV7-2 combines with J gene TRBJ1-6. The length of the CDR3 is 14 residues. The germline CDR1 and CDR2 sequences are SGHTA and FQGNSA.

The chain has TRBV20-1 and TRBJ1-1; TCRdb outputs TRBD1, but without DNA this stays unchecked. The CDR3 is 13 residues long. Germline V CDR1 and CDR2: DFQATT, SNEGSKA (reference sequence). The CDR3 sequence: CSAEPGFQAEAFF.

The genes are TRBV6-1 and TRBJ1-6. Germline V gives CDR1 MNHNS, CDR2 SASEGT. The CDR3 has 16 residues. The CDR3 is CAGRARDSSYNSPLHF.

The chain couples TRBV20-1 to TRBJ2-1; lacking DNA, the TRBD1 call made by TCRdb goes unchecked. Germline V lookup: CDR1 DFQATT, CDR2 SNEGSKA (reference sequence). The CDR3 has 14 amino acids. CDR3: CSAYFAGHYNEQFF.

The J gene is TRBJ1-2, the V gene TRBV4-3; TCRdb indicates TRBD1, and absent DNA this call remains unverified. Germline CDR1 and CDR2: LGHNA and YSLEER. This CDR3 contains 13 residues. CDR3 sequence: CASSPGVLYGYTF.

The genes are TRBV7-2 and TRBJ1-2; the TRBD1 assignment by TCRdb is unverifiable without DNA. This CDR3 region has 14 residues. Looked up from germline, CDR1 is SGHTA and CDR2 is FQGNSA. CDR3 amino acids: CASSSQGQGTGYTF.

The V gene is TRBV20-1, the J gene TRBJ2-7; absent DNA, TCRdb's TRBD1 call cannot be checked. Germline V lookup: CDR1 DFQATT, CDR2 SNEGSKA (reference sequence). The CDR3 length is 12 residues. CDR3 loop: CSANLGAYEQYF.

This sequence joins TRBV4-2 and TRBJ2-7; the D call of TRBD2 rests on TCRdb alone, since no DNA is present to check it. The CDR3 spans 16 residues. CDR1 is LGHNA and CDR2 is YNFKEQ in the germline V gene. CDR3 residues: CASSQGSGGKSYEQYF.

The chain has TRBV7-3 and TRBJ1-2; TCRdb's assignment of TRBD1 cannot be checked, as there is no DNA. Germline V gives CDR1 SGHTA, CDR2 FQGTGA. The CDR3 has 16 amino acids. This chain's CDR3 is CASSPVAGTGINGYTF.

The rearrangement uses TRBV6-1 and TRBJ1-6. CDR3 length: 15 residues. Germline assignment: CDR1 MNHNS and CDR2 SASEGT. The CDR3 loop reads CASSPPPSYNSPLHF.